Listed here are 13 T cell receptor beta chains from one sample, sequenced in a study of a mutant IDH1 vaccine in newly diagnosed glioma. These TCRs' antigens remain unknown. The repertoire was sequenced with immunoSEQ multiplex PCR; TCRdb's copy has only in-frame clones and lacks some. The table lists over 30,000 clones, 65% to 85% of them singletons. Time point given: week 35, safety follow-up. Vaccination used 300 ug of mutant IDH1 20-mer peptide per dose, with topical imiquimod. The source was PBMCs, collected from a glioma patient whose treatment included an IDH1 peptide vaccine. These receptors all come from a woman younger than 45 with glioma. Some clones in this sample may be carry-over from other donors' samples.

The rearrangement links TRBV7-9 to TRBJ2-7; a weak D match, TRBD2 (6 bases). V shed 5 bases and J shed 5 bases, with 7 bases lying between them. The CDR3 covers 11 residues. CDR1 SEHNR and CDR2 FQNEAQ come from the germline V gene (reference sequence). CDR3 in amino acids: CASSRRDEQYF. Written as DNA, the CDR3 is TGTGCCAGCAGCCGGAGGGACGAGCAGTACTTC.

The chain couples TRBV6-5 to TRBJ2-3, with D uncertain. The CDR3 runs to 13 residues. V lost 6 bases to trimming and J lost 2 bases, with 9 bases between them. Germline V gene lookup returns CDR1 MNHEY and CDR2 SVGAGI. Written as DNA, the CDR3 is TGTGCCAGCAGCCTCGGATTCACAGATACGCAGTATTTT. Its translation: CASSLGFTDTQYF.

The chain joins TRBV6-4 to TRBJ2-1; D remains unclear. The CDR3 covers 11 residues. CDR1 and CDR2 (germline): MRHNA, SNTAGT. The V gene lost 2 bases and the J gene lost 5 bases, with 1 base spanning the gap. Written as DNA, the CDR3 is TGTGCCAGCAGTGACCACAATGAGCAGTTCTTC. Its translation: CASSDHNEQFF.

The rearrangement joins TRBV19 to TRBJ1-4; D possibly corresponds to TRBD1 (5 bases). Germline lookup yields CDR1 LNHDA and CDR2 SQIVND (reference sequence). The CDR3 runs 14 residues. V was cut by 6 bases and J by 8 bases, with 16 bases left in between. CDR3 nucleotide sequence: TGTGCCAGTAGCTGGACGCAGGGAGAGGAAAAACTGTTTTTT. This sequence encodes CASSWTQGEEKLFF.

The chain uses TRBV19 and TRBJ1-5, with 8 bases fitting TRBD1. CDR1 is LNHDA, CDR2 SQIVND, per germline (reference sequence). The CDR3 loop spans 13 amino acids. With 10 bases clipped from V and 0 bases from J, the junction kept 2 bases outside the gene matches. CDR3 sequence reads: CATGGYSNQPQHF. The CDR3 coding sequence is TGTGCCACAGGGGGCTATAGCAATCAGCCCCAGCATTTT.

V is TRBV10-3 and J is TRBJ1-1; 7 bases line up with TRBD1. This CDR3 comprises 13 residues. The V segment lost 5 bases and the J segment 6 bases; nucleotides outside the gene matches: 6. The germline V gene has CDR1 ENHRY and CDR2 SYGVKD. The CDR3 DNA follows: TGTGCCATCAGTATGACAGGGATGGCTGAAGCTTTCTTT. Translating gives CAISMTGMAEAFF.

In this sample, this clone turned up once. V is TRBV29-1 and J is TRBJ2-5; 10 bases align to TRBD2. J gave up 5 bases and V 3 bases, and 6 bases lay outside the gene matches. This CDR3 contains 14 residues. Germline CDR1 reads SQVTM; CDR2 reads ANQGSEA. The CDR3 sequence: CSVESSGSRETQYF. CDR3 bases: TGCAGCGTTGAGTCTAGCGGGAGTAGGGAGACCCAGTACTTC.

The V and J genes are TRBV9 and TRBJ2-1, with 10 bases fitting TRBD2. Germline trimming cut 1 base from V and 3 bases from J; bases unmatched to any gene: 4. The CDR3 contains 16 residues. Germline CDR1 SGDLS, CDR2 YYNGEE. The CDR3 reads CASSVLAGGNYNEQFF. CDR3 DNA: TGTGCCAGCAGCGTATTAGCGGGGGGAAACTACAATGAGCAGTTCTTC.

The V and J genes are TRBV7-9 and TRBJ2-7, with 7 nucleotides matching TRBD2. The V gene end was trimmed by 1 base and the J gene end by 3 bases; junction bases not matched to a gene: 9. The V gene's germline CDR1 is SEHNR and CDR2 FQNEAQ (reference sequence). This CDR3 has 16 residues. As DNA, the CDR3 is TGTGCCAGCAGCTTAGTTGTCACTAGCGCGAACTACGAGCAGTACTTC. The encoded protein is CASSLVVTSANYEQYF.

The chain has TRBV27 and TRBJ1-2, with 8 nucleotides matching TRBD1. V dropped 5 bases and J dropped 7; count of bases not matched to a gene: 9. Germline CDR1 MNHEY, CDR2 SMNVEV (reference sequence). The CDR3 is made up of 14 amino acids. DNA of the CDR3: TGTGCCAGCAGTCTAACCCAGGGGGCCGGTGGCTACACCTTC. Translating gives CASSLTQGAGGYTF.

The chain couples TRBV4-2 to TRBJ1-2; D uncertain. CDR3 length: 14 residues. The germline CDR1 and CDR2 sequences are LGHNA and YNFKEQ. The germline V and J ends were trimmed by 0 bases and 4 bases, with 9 bases remaining between them. The CDR3 DNA follows: TGTGCCAGCAGCCAAGATGGGCCGAGCTATGGCTACACCTTC. Its translation is CASSQDGPSYGYTF.

This chain links TRBV10-3 with TRBJ2-7, with unresolved D. V was clipped by 4 bases and J by 2 bases, with 15 bases between them. Germline V gives CDR1 ENHRY, CDR2 SYGVKD. The CDR3 spans 15 residues. The CDR3: CAISGWVGITYEQYF. For the CDR3, the DNA is TGTGCCATCAGTGGGTGGGTGGGAATAACCTACGAGCAGTACTTC.

CDR3 DNA sequence: TGCGCCAGCAGCCGGGATAGCAATCAGCCCCAGCATTTT. This translates into CASSRDSNQPQHF. The V gene is TRBV4-1, the J gene TRBJ1-5; D remains ambiguous. Germline V gives CDR1 MGHRA, CDR2 YSYEKL. There are 13 residues in the CDR3. V dropped 4 bases and J dropped 0 bases, with 4 bases sitting between them.